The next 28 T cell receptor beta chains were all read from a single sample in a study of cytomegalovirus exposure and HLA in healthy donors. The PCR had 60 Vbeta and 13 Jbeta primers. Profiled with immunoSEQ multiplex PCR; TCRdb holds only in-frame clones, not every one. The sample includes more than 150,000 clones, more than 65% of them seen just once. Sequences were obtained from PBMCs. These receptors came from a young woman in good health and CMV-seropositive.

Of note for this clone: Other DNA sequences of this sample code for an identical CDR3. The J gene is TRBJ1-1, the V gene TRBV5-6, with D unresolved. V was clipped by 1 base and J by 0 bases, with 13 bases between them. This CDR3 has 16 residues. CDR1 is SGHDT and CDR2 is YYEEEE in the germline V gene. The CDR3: CASSLTGPSMNTEAFF. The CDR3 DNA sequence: TGTGCCAGCAGCTTGACTGGGCCCTCTATGAACACTGAAGCTTTCTTT.

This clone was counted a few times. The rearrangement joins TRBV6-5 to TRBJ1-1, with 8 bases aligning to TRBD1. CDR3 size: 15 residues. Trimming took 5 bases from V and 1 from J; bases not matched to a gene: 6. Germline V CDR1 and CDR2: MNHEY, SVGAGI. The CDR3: CASSRPGTGNTEAFF. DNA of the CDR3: TGTGCCAGCAGTCGTCCCGGGACAGGGAACACTGAAGCTTTCTTT.

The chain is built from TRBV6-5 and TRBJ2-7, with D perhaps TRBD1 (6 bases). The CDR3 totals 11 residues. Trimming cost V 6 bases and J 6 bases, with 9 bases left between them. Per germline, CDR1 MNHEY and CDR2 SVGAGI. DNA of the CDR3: TGTGCCAGCAGCCAGGGGCGCGAGCAGTACTTC. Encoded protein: CASSQGREQYF.

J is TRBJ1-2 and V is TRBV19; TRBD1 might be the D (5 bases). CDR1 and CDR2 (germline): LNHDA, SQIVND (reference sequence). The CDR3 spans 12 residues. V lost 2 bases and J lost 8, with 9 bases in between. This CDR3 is CASSIQGGGYTF. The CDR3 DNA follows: TGTGCCAGTAGTATACAGGGAGGAGGCTACACCTTC. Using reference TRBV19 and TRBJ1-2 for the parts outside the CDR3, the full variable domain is DGGITQSPKYLFRKEGQNVTLSCEQNLNHDAMYWYRQDPGQGLRLIYYSQIVNDFQKGDIAEGYSVSREKKESFPLTVTSAQKNPTAFYLCASSIQGGGYTFGSGTRLTVV.

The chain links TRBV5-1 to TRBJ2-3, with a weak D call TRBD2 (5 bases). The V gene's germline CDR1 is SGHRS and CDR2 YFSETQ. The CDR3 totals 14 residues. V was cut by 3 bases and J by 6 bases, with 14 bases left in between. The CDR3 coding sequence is TGCGCCAGCAGCTCCGGACTCGCCCTGGATACGCAGTATTTT. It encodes CASSSGLALDTQYF.

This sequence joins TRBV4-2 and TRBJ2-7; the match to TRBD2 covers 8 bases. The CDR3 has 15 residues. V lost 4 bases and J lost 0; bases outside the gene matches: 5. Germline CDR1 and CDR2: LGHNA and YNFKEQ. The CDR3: CASSLAGGASYEQYF. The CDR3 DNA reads TGTGCCAGCAGCCTCGCCGGGGGGGCCTCCTACGAGCAGTACTTC.

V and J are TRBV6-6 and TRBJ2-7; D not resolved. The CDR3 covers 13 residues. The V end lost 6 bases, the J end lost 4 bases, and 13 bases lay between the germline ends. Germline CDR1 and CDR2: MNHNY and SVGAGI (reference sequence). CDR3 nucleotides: TGTGCCAGCAGCCCTACTACGGTTTACGAGCAGTACTTC. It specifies CASSPTTVYEQYF.

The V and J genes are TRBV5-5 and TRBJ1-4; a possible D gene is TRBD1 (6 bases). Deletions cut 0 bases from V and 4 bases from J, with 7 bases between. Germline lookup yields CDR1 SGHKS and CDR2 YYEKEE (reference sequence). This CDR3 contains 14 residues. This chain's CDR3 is CASSLAGVNEKLFF. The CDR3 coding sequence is TGTGCCAGCAGCTTGGCAGGGGTTAATGAAAAACTGTTTTTT.

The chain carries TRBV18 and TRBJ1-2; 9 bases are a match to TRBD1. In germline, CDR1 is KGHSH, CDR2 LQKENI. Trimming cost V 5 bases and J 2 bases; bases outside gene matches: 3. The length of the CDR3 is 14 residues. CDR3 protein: CASSAGTGNYGYTF. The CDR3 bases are TGTGCCAGCTCAGCCGGGACAGGGAACTATGGCTACACCTTC.

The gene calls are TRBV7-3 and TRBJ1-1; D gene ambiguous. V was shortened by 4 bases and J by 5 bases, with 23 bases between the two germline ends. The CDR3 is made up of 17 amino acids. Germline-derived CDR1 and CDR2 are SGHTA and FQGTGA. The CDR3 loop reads CASSSKAEWRVSTEAFF. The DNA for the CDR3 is TGTGCCAGCAGCTCTAAGGCCGAATGGAGGGTTAGTACTGAAGCTTTCTTT.

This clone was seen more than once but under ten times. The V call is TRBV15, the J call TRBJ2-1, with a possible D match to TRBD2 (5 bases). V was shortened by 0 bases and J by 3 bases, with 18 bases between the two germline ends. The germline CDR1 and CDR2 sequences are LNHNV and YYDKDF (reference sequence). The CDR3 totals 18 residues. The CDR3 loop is CATSRDNSVYSLYNEQFF. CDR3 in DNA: TGTGCCACCAGCAGAGATAATAGCGTCTATTCCCTCTACAATGAGCAGTTCTTC. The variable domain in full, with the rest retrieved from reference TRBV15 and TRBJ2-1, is DAMVIQNPRYQVTQFGKPVTLSCSQTLNHNVMYWYQQKSSQAPKLLFHYYDKDFNNEADTPDNFQSRRPNTSFCFLDIRSPGLGDTAMYLCATSRDNSVYSLYNEQFFGPGTRLTVL.

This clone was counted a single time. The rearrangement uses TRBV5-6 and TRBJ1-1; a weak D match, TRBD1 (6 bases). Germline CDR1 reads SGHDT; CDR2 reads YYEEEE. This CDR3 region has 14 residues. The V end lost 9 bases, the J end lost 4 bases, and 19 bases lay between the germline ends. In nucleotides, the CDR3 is TGTGCCACACAACAGGGTCCCGAAGGCACTGAAGCTTTCTTT. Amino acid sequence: CATQQGPEGTEAFF.

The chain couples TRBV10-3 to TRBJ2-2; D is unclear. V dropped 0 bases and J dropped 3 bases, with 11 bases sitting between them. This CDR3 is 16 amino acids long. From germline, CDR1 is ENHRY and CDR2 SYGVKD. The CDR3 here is CAISESKRAHTGELFF. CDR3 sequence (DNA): TGTGCCATCAGTGAGTCGAAGAGAGCGCACACCGGGGAGCTGTTTTTT.

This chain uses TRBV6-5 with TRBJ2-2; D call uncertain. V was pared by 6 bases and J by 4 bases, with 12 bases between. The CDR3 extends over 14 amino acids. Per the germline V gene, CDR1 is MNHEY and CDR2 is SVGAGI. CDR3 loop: CASRYGASTGELFF. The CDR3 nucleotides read TGTGCCAGCAGGTACGGAGCATCCACCGGGGAGCTGTTTTTT.

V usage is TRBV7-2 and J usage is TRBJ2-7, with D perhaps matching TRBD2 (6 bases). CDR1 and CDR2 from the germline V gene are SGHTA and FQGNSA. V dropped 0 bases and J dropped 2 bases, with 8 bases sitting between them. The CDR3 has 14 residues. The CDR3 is CASSLAGGAYEQYF. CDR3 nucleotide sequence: TGTGCCAGCAGCTTAGCGGGAGGAGCCTACGAGCAGTACTTC.

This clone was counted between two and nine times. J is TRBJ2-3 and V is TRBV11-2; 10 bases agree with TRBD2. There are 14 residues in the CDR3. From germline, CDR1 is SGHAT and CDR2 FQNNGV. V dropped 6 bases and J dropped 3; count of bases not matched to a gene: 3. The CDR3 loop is CASRVAGGTDTQYF. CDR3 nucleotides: TGTGCCAGCAGAGTAGCGGGAGGTACAGATACGCAGTATTTT.

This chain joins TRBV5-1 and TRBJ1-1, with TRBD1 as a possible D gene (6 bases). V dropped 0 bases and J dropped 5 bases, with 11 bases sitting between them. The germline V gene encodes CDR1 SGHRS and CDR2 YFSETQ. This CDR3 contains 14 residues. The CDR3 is CASSLEYRATEAFF. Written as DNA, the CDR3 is TGCGCCAGCAGCTTGGAATACAGGGCAACTGAAGCTTTCTTT.

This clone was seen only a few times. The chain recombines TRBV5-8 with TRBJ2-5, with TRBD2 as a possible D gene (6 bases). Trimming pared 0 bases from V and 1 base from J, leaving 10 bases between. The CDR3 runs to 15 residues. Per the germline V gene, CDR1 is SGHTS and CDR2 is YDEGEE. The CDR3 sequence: CASSLDGGFQETQYF. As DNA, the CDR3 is TGTGCCAGCAGCTTGGATGGGGGGTTCCAAGAGACCCAGTACTTC. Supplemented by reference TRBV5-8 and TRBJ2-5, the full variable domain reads EAGVTQSPTHLIKTRGQQATLRCSPISGHTSVYWYQQALGLGLQFLLWYDEGEERNRGNFPPRFSGRQFPNYSSELNVNALELEDSALYLCASSLDGGFQETQYFGPGTRLLVL.

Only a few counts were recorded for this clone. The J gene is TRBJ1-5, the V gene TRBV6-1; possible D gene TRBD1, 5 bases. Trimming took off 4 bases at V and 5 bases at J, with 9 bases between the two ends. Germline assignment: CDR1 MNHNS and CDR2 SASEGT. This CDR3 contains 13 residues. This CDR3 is CASSGQGDQPQHF. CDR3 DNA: TGTGCCAGCAGTGGCCAGGGTGATCAGCCCCAGCATTTT.

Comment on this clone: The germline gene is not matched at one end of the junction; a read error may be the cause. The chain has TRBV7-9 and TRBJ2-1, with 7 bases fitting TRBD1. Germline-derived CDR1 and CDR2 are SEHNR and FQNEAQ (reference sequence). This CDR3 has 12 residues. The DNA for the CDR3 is TGTTCCAGCAGCTTAGGGGGCGGTGAGCAGTTCTTC. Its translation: CSSSLGGGEQFF.

CDR3 amino acids: CASSDAGGLDGNTIYF. CDR3 DNA: TGTGCCAGCAGTGATGCCGGGGGTTTGGATGGAAACACCATATATTTT. The chain employs TRBV25-1 and TRBJ1-3, with D maybe TRBD1 (5 bases). CDR1 is MGHDK and CDR2 is SYGVNS in the germline V gene. V was cut by 3 bases and J by 3 bases, with 15 bases left in between. The CDR3 is 16 residues long.

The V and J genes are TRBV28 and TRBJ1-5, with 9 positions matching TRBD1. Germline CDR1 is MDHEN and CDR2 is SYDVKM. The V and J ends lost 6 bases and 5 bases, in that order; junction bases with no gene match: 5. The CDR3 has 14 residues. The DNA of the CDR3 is TGTGCCAGCAGGGGGGGACAGGGCGATCAGCCCCAGCATTTT. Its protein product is CASRGGQGDQPQHF.

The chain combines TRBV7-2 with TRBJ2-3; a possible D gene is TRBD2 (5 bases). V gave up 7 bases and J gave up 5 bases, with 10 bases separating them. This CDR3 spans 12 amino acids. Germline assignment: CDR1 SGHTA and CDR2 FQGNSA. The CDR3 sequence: CASIGVGDTQYF. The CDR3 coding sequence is TGTGCCAGCATCGGGGTCGGAGATACGCAGTATTTT. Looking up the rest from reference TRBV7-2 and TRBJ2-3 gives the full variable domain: GAGVSQSPSNKVTEKGKDVELRCDPISGHTALYWYRQSLGQGLEFLIYFQGNSAPDKSGLPSDRFSAERTGGSVSTLTIQRTQQEDSAVYLCASIGVGDTQYFGPGTRLTVL.

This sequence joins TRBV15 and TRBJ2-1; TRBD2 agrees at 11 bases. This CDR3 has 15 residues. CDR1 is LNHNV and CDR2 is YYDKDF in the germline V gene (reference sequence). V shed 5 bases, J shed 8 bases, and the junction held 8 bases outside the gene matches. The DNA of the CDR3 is TGTGCCACCAGCCAAACTAGCGGGGGCGGGGATGAGCAGTTCTTC. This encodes CATSQTSGGGDEQFF.

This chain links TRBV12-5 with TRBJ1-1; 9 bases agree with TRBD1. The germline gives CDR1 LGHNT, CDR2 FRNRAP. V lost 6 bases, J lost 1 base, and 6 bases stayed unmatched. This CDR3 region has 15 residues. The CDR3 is CASGGGQGRNTEAFF. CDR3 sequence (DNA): TGTGCTAGTGGGGGGGGACAGGGAAGGAACACTGAAGCTTTCTTT.

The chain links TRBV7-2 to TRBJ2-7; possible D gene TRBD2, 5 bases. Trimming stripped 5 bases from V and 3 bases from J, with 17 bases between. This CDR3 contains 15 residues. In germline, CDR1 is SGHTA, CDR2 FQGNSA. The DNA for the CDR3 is TGTGCCAGCAGCCCTTCGGGCCACCGGGGCTACGAGCAGTACTTC. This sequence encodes CASSPSGHRGYEQYF. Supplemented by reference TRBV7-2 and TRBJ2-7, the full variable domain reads GAGVSQSPSNKVTEKGKDVELRCDPISGHTALYWYRQSLGQGLEFLIYFQGNSAPDKSGLPSDRFSAERTGGSVSTLTIQRTQQEDSAVYLCASSPSGHRGYEQYFGPGTRLTVT.

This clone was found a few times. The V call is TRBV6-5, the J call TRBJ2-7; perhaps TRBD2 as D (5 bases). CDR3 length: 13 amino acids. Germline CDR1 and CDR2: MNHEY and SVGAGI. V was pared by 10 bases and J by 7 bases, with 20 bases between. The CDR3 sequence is CAIKAAASGEQYF. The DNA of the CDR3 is TGTGCCATCAAAGCGGCAGCCAGTGGGGAGCAGTACTTC.

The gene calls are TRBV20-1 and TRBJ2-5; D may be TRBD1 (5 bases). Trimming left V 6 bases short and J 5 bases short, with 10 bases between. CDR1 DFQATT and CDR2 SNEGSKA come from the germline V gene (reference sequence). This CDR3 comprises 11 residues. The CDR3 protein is CSARAAETQYF. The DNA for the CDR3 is TGCAGTGCCAGGGCCGCGGAGACCCAGTACTTC.